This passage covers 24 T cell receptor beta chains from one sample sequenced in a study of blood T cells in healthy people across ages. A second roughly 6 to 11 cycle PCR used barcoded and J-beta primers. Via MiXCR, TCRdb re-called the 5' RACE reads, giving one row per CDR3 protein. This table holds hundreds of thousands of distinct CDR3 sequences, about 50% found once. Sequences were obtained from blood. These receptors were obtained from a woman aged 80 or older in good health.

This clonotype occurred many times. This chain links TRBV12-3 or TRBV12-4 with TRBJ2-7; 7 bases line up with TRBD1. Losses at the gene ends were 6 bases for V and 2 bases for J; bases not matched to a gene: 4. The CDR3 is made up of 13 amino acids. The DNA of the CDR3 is TGTGCCAGCAGCCCGGGGACAGCCTACGAGCAGTACTTC. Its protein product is CASSPGTAYEQYF.

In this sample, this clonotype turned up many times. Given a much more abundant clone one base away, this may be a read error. CDR3 sequence (DNA): TGTGCCAGCAGTGACGCTCCGGCGGTTTCCCCGCAGCATTTT. Translated, it gives CASSDAPAVSPQHF. The chain employs TRBV6-5 and TRBJ1-5; no reliable D call. The CDR3 has 14 amino acids. V was clipped by 5 bases and J by 13 bases, with 21 bases between them. Germline V lookup: CDR1 MNHEY, CDR2 SVGAGI.

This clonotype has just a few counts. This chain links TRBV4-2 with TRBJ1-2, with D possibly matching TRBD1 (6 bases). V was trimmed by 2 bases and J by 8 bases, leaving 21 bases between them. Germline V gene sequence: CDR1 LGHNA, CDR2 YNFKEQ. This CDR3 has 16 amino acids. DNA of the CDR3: TGTGCCAGCAGCCAACTTCAGGGGCAGGCCGGGCTGGGCTACACCTTC. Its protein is CASSQLQGQAGLGYTF.

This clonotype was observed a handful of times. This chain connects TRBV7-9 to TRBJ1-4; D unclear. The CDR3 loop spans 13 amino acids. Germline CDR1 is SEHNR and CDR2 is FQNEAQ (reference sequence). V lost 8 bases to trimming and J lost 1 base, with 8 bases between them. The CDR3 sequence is CASSAGTNEKLFF. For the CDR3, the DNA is TGTGCCAGCTCGGCGGGAACTAATGAAAAACTGTTTTTT. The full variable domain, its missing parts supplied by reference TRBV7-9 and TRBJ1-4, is DTGVSQNPRHKITKRGQNVTFRCDPISEHNRLYWYRQTLGQGPEFLTYFQNEAQLEKSRLLSDRFSAERPKGSFSTLEIQRTEQGDSAMYLCASSAGTNEKLFFGSGTQLSVL.

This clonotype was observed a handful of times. CDR3 coding DNA: TGTGCCAGCATCCAGGGTGGGAACACTGAAGCTTTCTTT. Protein sequence: CASIQGGNTEAFF. The chain uses TRBV6-6 and TRBJ1-1, with D possibly TRBD1 on 5 matching bases. With 7 bases removed from V and 1 base from J, the gap between germline ends came to 10 bases. This CDR3 is built from 13 residues. Per the germline V gene, CDR1 is MNHNY and CDR2 is SVGAGI (reference sequence).

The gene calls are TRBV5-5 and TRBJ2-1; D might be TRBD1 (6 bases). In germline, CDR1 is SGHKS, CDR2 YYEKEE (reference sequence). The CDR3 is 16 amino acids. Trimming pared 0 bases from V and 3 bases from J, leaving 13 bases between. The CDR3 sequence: CASSLEGDTLYNEQFF. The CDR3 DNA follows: TGTGCCAGCAGCTTGGAGGGGGATACTCTCTACAATGAGCAGTTCTTC.

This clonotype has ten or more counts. The CDR3 loop reads CASRFLAGGTDTQYF. CDR3 nucleotide sequence: TGTGCCAGCAGGTTTCTAGCGGGGGGGACAGATACGCAGTATTTT. This chain connects TRBV28 to TRBJ2-3; 12 nucleotides align to TRBD2. Germline CDR1 reads MDHEN; CDR2 reads SYDVKM. The ends lost 6 bases at V and 3 bases at J; junction bases unmatched: 4. CDR3 size: 15 residues.

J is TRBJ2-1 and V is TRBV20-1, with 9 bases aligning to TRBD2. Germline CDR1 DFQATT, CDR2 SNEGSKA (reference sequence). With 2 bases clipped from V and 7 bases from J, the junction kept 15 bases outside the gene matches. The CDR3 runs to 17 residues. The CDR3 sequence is CSARTAGGRVVRNEQFF. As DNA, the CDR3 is TGCAGTGCTAGAACGGCGGGAGGGCGGGTAGTAAGAAATGAGCAGTTCTTC.

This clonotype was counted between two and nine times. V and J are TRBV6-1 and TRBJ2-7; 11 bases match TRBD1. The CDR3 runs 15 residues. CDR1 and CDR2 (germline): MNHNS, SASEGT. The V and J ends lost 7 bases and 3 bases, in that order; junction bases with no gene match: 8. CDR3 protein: CASMTGTGGYYEQYF. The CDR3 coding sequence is TGTGCCAGCATGACCGGGACAGGGGGTTACTACGAGCAGTACTTC.

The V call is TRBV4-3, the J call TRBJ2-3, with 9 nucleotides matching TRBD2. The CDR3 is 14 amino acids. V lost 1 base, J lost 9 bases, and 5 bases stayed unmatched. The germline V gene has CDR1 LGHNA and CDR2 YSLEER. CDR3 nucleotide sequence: TGCGCCAGCAGCCAAGGAGCGGGGGGTGGAACGCAGTATTTT. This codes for CASSQGAGGGTQYF.

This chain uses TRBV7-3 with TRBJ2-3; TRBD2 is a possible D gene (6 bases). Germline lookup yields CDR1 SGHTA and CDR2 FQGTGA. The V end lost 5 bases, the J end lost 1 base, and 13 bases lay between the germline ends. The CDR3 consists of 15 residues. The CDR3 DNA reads TGTGCCAGCAGCCCCTGGGCTAGCGGCACAGATACGCAGTATTTT. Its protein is CASSPWASGTDTQYF.

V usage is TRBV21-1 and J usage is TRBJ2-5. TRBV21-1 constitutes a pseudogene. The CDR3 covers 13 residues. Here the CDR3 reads CASSKVLGETQYF. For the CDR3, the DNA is TGTGCCAGCAGCAAAGTTCTGGGCGAGACCCAGTACTTC.

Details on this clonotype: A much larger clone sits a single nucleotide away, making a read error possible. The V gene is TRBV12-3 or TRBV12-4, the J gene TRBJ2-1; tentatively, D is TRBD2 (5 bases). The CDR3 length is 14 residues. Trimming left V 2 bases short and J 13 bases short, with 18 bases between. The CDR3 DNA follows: TGTGCCAGCAGTTTAAGCCCCGGGGTAGAGACCCAGTTCTTC. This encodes CASSLSPGVETQFF.

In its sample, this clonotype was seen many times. This chain's CDR3 is CSARGQGVSYNEQFF. DNA of the CDR3: TGCAGTGCTAGAGGTCAGGGGGTCTCCTACAATGAGCAGTTCTTC. This sequence joins TRBV20-1 and TRBJ2-1, with TRBD1 matching over 7 bases. After removal of 1 base from V and 0 bases from J, the junction contained 3 bases not matched to a gene. Germline loops: CDR1 DFQATT, CDR2 SNEGSKA (reference sequence). The CDR3 is 15 residues long.

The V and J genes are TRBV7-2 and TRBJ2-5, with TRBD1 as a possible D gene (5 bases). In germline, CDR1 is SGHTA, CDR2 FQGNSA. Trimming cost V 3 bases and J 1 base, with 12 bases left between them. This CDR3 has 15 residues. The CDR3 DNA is TGTGCCAGCAGCTTGGGGCTAGGTTCCCAAGAGACCCAGTACTTC. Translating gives CASSLGLGSQETQYF.

In nucleotides, the CDR3 is TGTGCCAGCAGCCCGGGACAGGGAATAGACTACGAGCAGTACTTC. Translated: CASSPGQGIDYEQYF. The chain recombines TRBV7-9 with TRBJ2-7; 9 bases line up with TRBD1. The V gene end was trimmed by 5 bases and the J gene end by 3 bases; junction bases not matched to a gene: 8. The CDR3 is 15 amino acids. CDR1 is SEHNR, CDR2 FQNEAQ, per germline (reference sequence).

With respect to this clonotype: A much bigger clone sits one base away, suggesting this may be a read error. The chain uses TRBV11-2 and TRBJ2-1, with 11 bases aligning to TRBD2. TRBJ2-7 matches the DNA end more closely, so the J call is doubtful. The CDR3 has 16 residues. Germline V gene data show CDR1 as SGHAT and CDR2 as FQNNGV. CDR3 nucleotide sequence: TGTGCCAGCAGAACAATAGCGGGAGGGCGGCACAATGAGCAGTACTTC. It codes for CASRTIAGGRHNEQYF.

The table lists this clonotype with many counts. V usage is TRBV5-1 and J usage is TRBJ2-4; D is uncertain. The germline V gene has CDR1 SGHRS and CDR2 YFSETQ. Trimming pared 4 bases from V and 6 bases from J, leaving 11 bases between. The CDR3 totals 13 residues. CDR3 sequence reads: CASSVDQPNIQYF. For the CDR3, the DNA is TGCGCCAGCAGCGTAGACCAGCCAAACATTCAGTACTTC.

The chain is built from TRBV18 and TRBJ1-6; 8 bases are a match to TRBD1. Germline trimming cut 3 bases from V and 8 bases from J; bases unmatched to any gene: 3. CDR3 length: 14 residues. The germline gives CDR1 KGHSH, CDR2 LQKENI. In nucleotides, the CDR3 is TGTGCCAGCTCACCCGGGACAGGATATTCACCCCTCCACTTT. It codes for CASSPGTGYSPLHF.

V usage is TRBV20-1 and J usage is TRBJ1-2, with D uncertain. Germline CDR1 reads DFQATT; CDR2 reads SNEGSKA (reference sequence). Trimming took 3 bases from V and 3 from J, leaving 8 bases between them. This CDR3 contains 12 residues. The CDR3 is CSASMSDYGYTF. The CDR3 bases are TGCAGTGCTAGTATGTCGGACTATGGCTACACCTTC.

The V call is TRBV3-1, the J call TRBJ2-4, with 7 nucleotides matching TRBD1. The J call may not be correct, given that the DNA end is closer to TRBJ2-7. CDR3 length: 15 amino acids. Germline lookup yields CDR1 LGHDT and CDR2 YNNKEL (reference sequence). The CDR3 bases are TGTGCCAGCAGCCTATCCGGGACAGTTGCCGACGAGCAGTACTTC. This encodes CASSLSGTVADEQYF.

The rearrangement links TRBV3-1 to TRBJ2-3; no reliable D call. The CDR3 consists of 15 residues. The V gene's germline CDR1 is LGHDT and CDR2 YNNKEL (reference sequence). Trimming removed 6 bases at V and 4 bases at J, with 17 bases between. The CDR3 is CASSPVVGIPDTQYF. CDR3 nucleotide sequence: TGTGCCAGCAGTCCCGTGGTGGGGATCCCAGATACGCAGTATTTT.

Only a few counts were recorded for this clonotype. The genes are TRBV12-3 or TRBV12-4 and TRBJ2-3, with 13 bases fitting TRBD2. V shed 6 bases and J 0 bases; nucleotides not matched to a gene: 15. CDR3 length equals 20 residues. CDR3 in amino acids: CASSSRTSGRARWSTDTQYF. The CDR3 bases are TGTGCCAGCAGCTCCCGGACTAGCGGGAGAGCTCGTTGGAGCACAGATACGCAGTATTTT.

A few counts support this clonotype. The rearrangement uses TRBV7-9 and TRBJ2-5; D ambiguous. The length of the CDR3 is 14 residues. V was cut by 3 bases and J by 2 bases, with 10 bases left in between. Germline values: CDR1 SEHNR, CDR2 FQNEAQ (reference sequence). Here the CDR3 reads CASSLLSAQETQYF. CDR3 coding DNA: TGTGCCAGCAGCTTGTTGTCGGCACAAGAGACCCAGTACTTC.